The clone carrying this TCR beta chain has more than one count but fewer than ten. Its antigen is not identified. These data belong to a study of T cells in Graves' hyperthyroidism and ophthalmopathy. Whole-study findings and limits: Blood also held most thyroid clonotypes expanded beyond 0.001.

Newly diagnosed hyperthyroidism, duration under 2 months, in patients aged 18 to 65. Germline values: CDR1 ENHRY, CDR2 SYGVKD. V was trimmed by 6 bases and J by 8 bases, leaving 16 bases between them. This CDR3 region has 13 residues. Regions amplified from RNA transcripts were the TCR beta CDR3 regions. HTBI primers drove first-round RT-PCR of the TCR CDR3. TCRdb passed the multiplex PCR reads through MiXCR, listing each CDR3 protein once. The table has 500,000 to 750,000 distinct CDR3 sequences, more than 15% seen once. The rearrangement joins TRBV10-3 to TRBJ1-2; a possible D gene is TRBD1 (6 bases). The sequencing input was blood. The source is a woman younger than 45 with Graves' hyperthyroidism. The CDR3 loop is CAIRGGPHRGYTF. The CDR3 DNA sequence: TGTGCCATCAGGGGGGGGCCACACCGGGGCTACACCTTC.